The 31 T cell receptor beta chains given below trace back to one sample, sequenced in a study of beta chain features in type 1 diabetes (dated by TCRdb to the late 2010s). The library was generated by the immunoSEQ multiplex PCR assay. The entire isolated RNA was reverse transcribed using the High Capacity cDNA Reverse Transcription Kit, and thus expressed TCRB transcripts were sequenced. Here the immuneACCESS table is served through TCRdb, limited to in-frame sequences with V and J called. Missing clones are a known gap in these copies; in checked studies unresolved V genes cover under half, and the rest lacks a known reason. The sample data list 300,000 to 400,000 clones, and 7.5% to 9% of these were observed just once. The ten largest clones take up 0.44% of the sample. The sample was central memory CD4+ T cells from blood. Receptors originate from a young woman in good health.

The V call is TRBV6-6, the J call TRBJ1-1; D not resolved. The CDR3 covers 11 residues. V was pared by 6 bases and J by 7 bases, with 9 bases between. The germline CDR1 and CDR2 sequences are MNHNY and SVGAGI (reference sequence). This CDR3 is CASSAEGEAFF. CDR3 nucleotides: TGTGCCAGCAGCGCGGAGGGTGAAGCTTTCTTT.

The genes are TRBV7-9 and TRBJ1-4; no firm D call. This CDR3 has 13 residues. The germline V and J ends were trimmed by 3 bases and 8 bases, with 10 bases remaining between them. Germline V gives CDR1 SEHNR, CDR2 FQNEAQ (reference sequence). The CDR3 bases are TGTGCCAGCAGCTTCTTAAGGGAGGAAAAACTGTTTTTT. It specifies CASSFLREEKLFF.

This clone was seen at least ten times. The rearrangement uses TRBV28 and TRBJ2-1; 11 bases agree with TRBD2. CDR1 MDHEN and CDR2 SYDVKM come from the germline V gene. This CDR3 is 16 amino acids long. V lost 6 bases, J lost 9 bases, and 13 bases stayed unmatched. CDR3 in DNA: TGTGCCAGCAGCCGATCAACTAGCGGGAGTAACTTTGAGCAGTTCTTC. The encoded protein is CASSRSTSGSNFEQFF.

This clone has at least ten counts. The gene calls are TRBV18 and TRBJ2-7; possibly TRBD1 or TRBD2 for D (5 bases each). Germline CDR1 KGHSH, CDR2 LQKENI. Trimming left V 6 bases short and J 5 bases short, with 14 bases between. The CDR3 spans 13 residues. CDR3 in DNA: TGTGCCAGCTCGCCCGCCGGGGCAAACGAGCAGTACTTC. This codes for CASSPAGANEQYF. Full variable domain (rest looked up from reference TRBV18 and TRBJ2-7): NAGVMQNPRHLVRRRGQEARLRCSPMKGHSHVYWYRQLPEEGLKFMVYLQKENIIDESGMPKERFSAEFPKEGPSILRIQQVVRGDSAAYFCASSPAGANEQYFGPGTRLTVT.

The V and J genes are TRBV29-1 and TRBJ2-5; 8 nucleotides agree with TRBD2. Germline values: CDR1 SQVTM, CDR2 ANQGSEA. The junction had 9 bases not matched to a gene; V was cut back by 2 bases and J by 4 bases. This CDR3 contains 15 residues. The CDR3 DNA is TGCAGCGTTGAACTTGCTCTAGCGGGTTCAGAGACCCAGTACTTC. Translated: CSVELALAGSETQYF. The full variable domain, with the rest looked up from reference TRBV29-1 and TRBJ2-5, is SAVISQKPSRDICQRGTSLTIQCQVDSQVTMMFWYRQQPGQSLTLIATANQGSEATYESGFVIDKFPISRPNLTFSTLTVSNMSPEDSSIYLCSVELALAGSETQYFGPGTRLLVL.

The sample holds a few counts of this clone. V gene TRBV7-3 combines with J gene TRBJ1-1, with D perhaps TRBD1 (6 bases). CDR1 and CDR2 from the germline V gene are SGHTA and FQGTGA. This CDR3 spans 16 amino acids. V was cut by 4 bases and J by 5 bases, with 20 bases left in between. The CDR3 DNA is TGTGCCAGCAGCTACCCGGACCTCGAGGGGGGTACTGAAGCTTTCTTT. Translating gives CASSYPDLEGGTEAFF.

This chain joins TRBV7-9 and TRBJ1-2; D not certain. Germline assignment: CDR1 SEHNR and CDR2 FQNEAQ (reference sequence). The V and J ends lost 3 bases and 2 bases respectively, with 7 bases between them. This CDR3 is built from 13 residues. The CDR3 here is CASSLRQNYGYTF. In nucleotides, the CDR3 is TGTGCCAGCAGCTTGCGGCAGAACTATGGCTACACCTTC.

The CDR3: CASRSAGTGKSYGYTF. The CDR3 nucleotides read TGTGCCAGCAGATCCGCCGGGACAGGAAAGTCCTATGGCTACACCTTC. The chain links TRBV5-6 to TRBJ1-2; 8 bases align to TRBD1. This CDR3 contains 16 residues. V was pared by 5 bases and J by 4 bases, with 13 bases of the junction left unmatched. Germline V gives CDR1 SGHDT, CDR2 YYEEEE.

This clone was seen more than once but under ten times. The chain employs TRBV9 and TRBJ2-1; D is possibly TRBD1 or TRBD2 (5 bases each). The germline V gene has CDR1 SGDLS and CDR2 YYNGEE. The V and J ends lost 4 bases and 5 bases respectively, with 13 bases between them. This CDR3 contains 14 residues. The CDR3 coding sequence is TGTGCCAGCAGCACTCGGGACGAGGACAATGAGCAGTTCTTC. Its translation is CASSTRDEDNEQFF.

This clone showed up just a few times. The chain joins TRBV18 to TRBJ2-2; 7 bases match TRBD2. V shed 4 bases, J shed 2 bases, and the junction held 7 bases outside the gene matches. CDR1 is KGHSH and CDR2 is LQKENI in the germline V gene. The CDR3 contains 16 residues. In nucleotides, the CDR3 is TGTGCCAGCTCACGCGGGGGATTTTCCAACACCGGGGAGCTGTTTTTT. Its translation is CASSRGGFSNTGELFF.

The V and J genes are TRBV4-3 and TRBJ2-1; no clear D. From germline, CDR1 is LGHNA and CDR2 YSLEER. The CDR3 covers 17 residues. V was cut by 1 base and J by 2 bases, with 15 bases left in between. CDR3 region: CASSQADLGFTYNEQFF. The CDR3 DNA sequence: TGCGCCAGCAGCCAAGCGGATTTAGGGTTCACCTACAATGAGCAGTTCTTC.

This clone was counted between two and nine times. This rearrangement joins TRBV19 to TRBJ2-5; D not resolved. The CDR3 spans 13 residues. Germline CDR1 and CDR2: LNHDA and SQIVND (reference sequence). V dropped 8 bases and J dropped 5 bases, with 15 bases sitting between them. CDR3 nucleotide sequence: TGTGCCAGTTCCGGGTCCGCGGCGGAGACCCAGTACTTC. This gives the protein CASSGSAAETQYF.

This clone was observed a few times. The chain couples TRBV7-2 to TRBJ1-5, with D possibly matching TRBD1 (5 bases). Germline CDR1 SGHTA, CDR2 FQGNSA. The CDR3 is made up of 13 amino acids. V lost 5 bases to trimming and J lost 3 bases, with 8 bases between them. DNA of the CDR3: TGTGCCAGCAGCCGACAGTCCAATCAGCCCCAGCATTTT. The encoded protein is CASSRQSNQPQHF.

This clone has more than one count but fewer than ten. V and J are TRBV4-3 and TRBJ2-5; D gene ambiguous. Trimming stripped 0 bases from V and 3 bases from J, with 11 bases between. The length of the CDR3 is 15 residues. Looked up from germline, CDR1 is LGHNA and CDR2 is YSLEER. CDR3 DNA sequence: TGCGCCAGCAGCCAAGATACAAACCGCAAAGAGACCCAGTACTTC. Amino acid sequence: CASSQDTNRKETQYF.

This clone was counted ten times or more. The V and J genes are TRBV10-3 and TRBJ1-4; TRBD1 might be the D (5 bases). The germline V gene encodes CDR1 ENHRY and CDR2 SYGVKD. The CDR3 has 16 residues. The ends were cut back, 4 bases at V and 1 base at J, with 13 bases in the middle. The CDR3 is CAISARGARTNEKLFF. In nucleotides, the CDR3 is TGTGCCATCAGTGCGCGAGGGGCGCGAACTAATGAAAAACTGTTTTTT.

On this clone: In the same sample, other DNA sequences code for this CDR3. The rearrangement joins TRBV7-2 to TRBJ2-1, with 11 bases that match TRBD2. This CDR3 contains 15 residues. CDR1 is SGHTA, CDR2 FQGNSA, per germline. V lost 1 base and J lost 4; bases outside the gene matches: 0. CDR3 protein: CASSLGTSGYNEQFF. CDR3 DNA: TGTGCCAGCAGCTTAGGGACTAGCGGGTACAATGAGCAGTTCTTC.

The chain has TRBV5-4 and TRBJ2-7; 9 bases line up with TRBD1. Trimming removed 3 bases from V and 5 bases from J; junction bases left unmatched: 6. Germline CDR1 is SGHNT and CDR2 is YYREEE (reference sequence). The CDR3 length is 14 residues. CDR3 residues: CASSYRTGVNEQYF. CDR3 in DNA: TGTGCCAGCAGCTACAGGACAGGGGTCAACGAGCAGTACTTC.

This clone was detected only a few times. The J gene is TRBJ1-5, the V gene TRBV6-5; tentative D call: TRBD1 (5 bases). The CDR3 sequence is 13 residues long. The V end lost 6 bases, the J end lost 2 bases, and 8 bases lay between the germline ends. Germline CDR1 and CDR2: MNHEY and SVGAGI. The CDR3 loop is CASRKQGNQPQHF. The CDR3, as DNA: TGTGCCAGCAGAAAACAGGGCAATCAGCCCCAGCATTTT.

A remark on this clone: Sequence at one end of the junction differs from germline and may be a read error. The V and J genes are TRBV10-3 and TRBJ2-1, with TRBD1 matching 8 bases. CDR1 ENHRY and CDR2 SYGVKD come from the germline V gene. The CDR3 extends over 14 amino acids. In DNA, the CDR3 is TGTACCATCAGTGGGGGACAGGCGTTCGATGAGCAGTTCTTC. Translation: CTISGGQAFDEQFF.

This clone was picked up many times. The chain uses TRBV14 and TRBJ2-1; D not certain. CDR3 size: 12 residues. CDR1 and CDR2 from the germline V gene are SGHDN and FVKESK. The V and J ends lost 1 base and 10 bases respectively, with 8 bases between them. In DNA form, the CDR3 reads TGTGCCAGCAGCCAAGCGTATCGGGAGCAGTTCTTC. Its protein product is CASSQAYREQFF. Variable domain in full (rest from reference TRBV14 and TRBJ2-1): EAGVTQFPSHSVIEKGQTVTLRCDPISGHDNLYWYRRVMGKEIKFLLHFVKESKQDESGMPNNRFLAERTGGTYSTLKVQPAELEDSGVYFCASSQAYREQFFGPGTRLTVL.

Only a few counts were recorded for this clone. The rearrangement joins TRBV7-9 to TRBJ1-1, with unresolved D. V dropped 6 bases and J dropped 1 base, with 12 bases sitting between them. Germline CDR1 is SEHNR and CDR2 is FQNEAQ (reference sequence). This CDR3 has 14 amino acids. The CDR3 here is CASSAGEANTEAFF. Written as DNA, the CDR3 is TGTGCCAGCAGTGCCGGGGAGGCGAACACTGAAGCTTTCTTT.

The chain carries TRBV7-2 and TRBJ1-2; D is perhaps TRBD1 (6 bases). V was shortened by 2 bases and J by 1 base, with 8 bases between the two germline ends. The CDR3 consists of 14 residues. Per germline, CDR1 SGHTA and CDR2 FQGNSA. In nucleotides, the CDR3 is TGTGCCAGCAGCTTAAGGGGGATTAACTATGGCTACACCTTC. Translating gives CASSLRGINYGYTF.

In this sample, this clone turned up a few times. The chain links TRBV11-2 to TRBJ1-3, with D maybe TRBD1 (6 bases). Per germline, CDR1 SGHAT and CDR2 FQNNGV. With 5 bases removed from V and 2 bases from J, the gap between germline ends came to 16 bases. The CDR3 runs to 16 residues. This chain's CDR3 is CASSPSAAGAGNTIYF. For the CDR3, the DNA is TGTGCCAGCAGCCCATCAGCAGCAGGGGCTGGAAACACCATATATTTT.

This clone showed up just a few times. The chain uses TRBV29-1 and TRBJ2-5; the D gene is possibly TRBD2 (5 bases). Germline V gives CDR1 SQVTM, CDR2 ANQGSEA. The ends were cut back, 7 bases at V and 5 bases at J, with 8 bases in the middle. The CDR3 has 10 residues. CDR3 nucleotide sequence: TGCAGCGGGAGAGGGGAGACCCAGTACTTC. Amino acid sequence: CSGRGETQYF.

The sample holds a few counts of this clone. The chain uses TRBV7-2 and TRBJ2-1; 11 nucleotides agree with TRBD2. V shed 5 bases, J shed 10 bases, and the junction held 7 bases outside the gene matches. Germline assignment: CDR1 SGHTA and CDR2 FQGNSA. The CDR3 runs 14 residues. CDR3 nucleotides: TGTGCCAGCAGCGATACTAGCGGGAGAAAGGAGCAGTTCTTC. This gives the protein CASSDTSGRKEQFF.

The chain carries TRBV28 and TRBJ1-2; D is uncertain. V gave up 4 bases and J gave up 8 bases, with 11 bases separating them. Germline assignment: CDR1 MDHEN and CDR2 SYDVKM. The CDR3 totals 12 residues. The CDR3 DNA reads TGTGCCAGCAGTTCGCGGACGTGGGGCTACACCTTC. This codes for CASSSRTWGYTF.

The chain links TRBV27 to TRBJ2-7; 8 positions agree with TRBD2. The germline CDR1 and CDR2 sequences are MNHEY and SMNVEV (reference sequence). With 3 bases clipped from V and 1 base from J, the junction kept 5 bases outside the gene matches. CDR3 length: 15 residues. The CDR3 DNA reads TGTGCCAGCAGTTTCCGACCGGGAGGGTCCTACGAGCAGTACTTC. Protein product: CASSFRPGGSYEQYF.

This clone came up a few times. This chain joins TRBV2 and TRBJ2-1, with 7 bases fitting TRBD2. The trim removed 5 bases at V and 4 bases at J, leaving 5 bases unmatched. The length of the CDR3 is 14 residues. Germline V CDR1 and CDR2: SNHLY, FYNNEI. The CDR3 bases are TGTGCCAGCAGTTACGGGAGGATGTACAATGAGCAGTTCTTC. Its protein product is CASSYGRMYNEQFF. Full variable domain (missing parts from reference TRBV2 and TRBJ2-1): EPEVTQTPSHQVTQMGQEVILRCVPISNHLYFYWYRQILGQKVEFLVSFYNNEISEKSEIFDDQFSVERPDGSNFTLKIRSTKLEDSAMYFCASSYGRMYNEQFFGPGTRLTVL.

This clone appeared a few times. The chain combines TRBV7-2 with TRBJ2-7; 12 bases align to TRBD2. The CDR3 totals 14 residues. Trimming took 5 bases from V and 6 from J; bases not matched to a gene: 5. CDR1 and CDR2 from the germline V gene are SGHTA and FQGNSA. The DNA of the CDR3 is TGTGCCAGCAGCCGGACTAGCGGGATCGCCGAGCAGTACTTC. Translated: CASSRTSGIAEQYF. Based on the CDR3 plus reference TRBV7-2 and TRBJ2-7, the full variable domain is GAGVSQSPSNKVTEKGKDVELRCDPISGHTALYWYRQSLGQGLEFLIYFQGNSAPDKSGLPSDRFSAERTGGSVSTLTIQRTQQEDSAVYLCASSRTSGIAEQYFGPGTRLTVT.

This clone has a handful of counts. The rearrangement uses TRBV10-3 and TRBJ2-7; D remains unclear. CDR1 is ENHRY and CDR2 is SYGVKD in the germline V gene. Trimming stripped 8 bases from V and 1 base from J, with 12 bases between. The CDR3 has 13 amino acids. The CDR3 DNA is TGTGCCATCGGGCCCCATTCGTCCTACGAGCAGTACTTC. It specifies CAIGPHSSYEQYF.

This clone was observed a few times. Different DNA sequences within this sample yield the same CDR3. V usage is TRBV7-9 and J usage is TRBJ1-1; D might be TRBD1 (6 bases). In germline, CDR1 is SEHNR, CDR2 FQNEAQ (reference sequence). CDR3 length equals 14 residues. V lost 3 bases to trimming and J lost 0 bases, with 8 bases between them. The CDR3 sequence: CASSFQGMNTEAFF. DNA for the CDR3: TGTGCCAGCAGCTTCCAGGGGATGAACACTGAAGCTTTCTTT.